One sample yielded the 8 T cell receptor beta chains listed below, sequenced in a study of identical twins. TCRdb re-derived calls from the 5' RACE reads in MiXCR, one entry per CDR3 protein. Of under 250,000 distinct CDR3 sequences in the sample, roughly an eighth were seen once. The data also belong to a second study, concerning yellow fever vaccine responses in identical twins.

The sequenced material came from memory (CD45RO+) T cells sorted from blood. These TCRs come from a woman between 18 and 29 years old in good health.

This chain uses TRBV5-4 with TRBJ2-4; a possible D gene is TRBD1 (6 bases). Germline values: CDR1 SGHNT, CDR2 YYREEE (reference sequence). Trimming stripped 4 bases from V and 9 bases from J, with 20 bases between. CDR3 length: 15 amino acids. The CDR3, as DNA: TGTGCCAGCAGCCCCACCGTAGGGGACAAAGCCATTCAGTACTTC. Amino acids: CASSPTVGDKAIQYF.

There are a few counts of this clonotype. The J gene is TRBJ2-3, the V gene TRBV27; 8 bases agree with TRBD1. Trimming cost V 3 bases and J 4 bases; bases outside gene matches: 9. Germline lookup yields CDR1 MNHEY and CDR2 SMNVEV (reference sequence). This CDR3 has 16 amino acids. CDR3: CASSFGDRPFADTQYF. CDR3 DNA: TGTGCCAGCAGTTTCGGGGACAGGCCCTTCGCAGATACGCAGTATTTT.

The chain combines TRBV6-2 or TRBV6-3 with TRBJ2-6, with D possibly matching TRBD1 (6 bases). V was cut by 6 bases and J by 6 bases, with 12 bases left in between. This CDR3 is built from 14 residues. The germline V gene encodes CDR1 MNHEY and CDR2 SVGEGT. CDR3 DNA sequence: TGTGCCAGCAGGGGGGACACCCTGGCCAACGTCCTGACTTTC. Protein: CASRGDTLANVLTF.

The chain uses TRBV5-1 and TRBJ2-3, with 7 nucleotides matching TRBD2. Per germline, CDR1 SGHRS and CDR2 YFSETQ. The CDR3 runs to 16 residues. The junction had 9 bases not matched to a gene; V was cut back by 4 bases and J by 1 base. DNA of the CDR3: TGCGCCAGCAGCGTCAGACTAAGCGGGGGCACAGATACGCAGTATTTT. Encoded protein: CASSVRLSGGTDTQYF.

This clonotype was seen only a few times. J is TRBJ1-5 and V is TRBV5-1; 11 positions match TRBD1. This CDR3 is 15 amino acids long. CDR1 is SGHRS and CDR2 is YFSETQ in the germline V gene. The V gene end was trimmed by 4 bases and the J gene end by 5 bases; junction bases not matched to a gene: 5. The CDR3: CASSTGTGGDQPQHF. The CDR3 bases are TGCGCCAGCAGCACCGGGACAGGGGGTGATCAGCCCCAGCATTTT.

This clonotype came up a few times. The genes are TRBV12-3 or TRBV12-4 and TRBJ2-2, with 7 bases matching TRBD2. This CDR3 has 13 residues. The V gene end was trimmed by 6 bases and the J gene end by 3 bases; junction bases not matched to a gene: 1. For the CDR3, the DNA is TGTGCCAGCAGCACTAGCGACACCGGGGAGCTGTTTTTT. Its protein is CASSTSDTGELFF.

This clonotype has a handful of counts. The rearrangement joins TRBV20-1 to TRBJ2-1; no clear D gene. V lost 4 bases to trimming and J lost 5 bases, with 12 bases between them. Per germline, CDR1 DFQATT and CDR2 SNEGSKA (reference sequence). The CDR3 contains 13 residues. The CDR3: CSAIYRSDNEQFF. The CDR3 bases are TGCAGTGCTATCTATCGGTCTGACAATGAGCAGTTCTTC.

The sample holds a few counts of this clonotype. This chain connects TRBV7-2 to TRBJ2-1, with D unresolved. Between the trimmed V and J ends, which lost 5 bases and 7 bases, there was a span of 12 bases. Germline-derived CDR1 and CDR2 are SGHTA and FQGNSA. The CDR3 contains 13 residues. CDR3 residues: CASSPDLGNEQFF. CDR3 nucleotide sequence: TGTGCCAGCAGCCCCGACTTGGGGAATGAGCAGTTCTTC.